These 21 T cell receptor beta chains share one sample of origin, sequenced in a study of siplizumab effects on memory and regulatory T cells. TCRdb keeps only in-frame clones here, not all; method: immunoSEQ multiplex PCR. The sample shows around 99,000 clones, 92% of them seen only once. Sequencing was done on a sample of Tregs sorted from blood. These receptors were taken from a human donor in good health.

The V and J genes are TRBV27 and TRBJ2-6; 8 nucleotides align to TRBD2. The ends lost 1 base at V and 3 bases at J; junction bases unmatched: 2. This CDR3 is 16 amino acids long. From germline, CDR1 is MNHEY and CDR2 SMNVEV (reference sequence). The CDR3 sequence is CASSLWAGGGANVLTF. DNA of the CDR3: TGTGCCAGCAGTTTATGGGCGGGAGGTGGGGCCAACGTCCTGACTTTC.

V usage is TRBV6-1 and J usage is TRBJ1-2; D gene uncertain. The CDR3 spans 12 residues. The germline V gene has CDR1 MNHNS and CDR2 SASEGT. V was clipped by 3 bases and J by 5 bases, with 7 bases between them. The CDR3 sequence: CASSEMDYGYTF. The CDR3 region has the DNA TGTGCCAGCAGTGAGATGGATTATGGCTACACCTTC.

The V gene is TRBV5-6, the J gene TRBJ1-2, with 9 nucleotides matching TRBD1. The germline CDR1 and CDR2 sequences are SGHDT and YYEEEE. The CDR3 consists of 14 residues. The junction had 10 bases not matched to a gene; V was cut back by 6 bases and J by 7 bases. The CDR3 here is CASKAGDRDPGYTF. The DNA of the CDR3 is TGTGCCAGCAAAGCGGGGGACAGGGACCCTGGCTACACCTTC.

This chain joins TRBV29-1 and TRBJ2-1; TRBD2 matches at 10 bases. The CDR3 consists of 16 residues. J lost 4 bases, V lost 4 bases, and 10 bases had no gene match. Germline V gene lookup returns CDR1 SQVTM and CDR2 ANQGSEA. The CDR3 DNA follows: TGCAGCGTTGGCGGACTAGCGGTGACCAGGTACAATGAGCAGTTCTTC. Translation gives CSVGGLAVTRYNEQFF.

This clone was observed a single time. The gene calls are TRBV7-9 and TRBJ2-5; 9 positions agree with TRBD2. The CDR3 totals 16 residues. CDR1 is SEHNR and CDR2 is FQNEAQ in the germline V gene (reference sequence). The V and J ends lost 3 bases and 5 bases, in that order; junction bases with no gene match: 10. The CDR3 region has the DNA TGTGCCAGCAGCTTTCCGTCTGCGGGAGGGAGGGAGACCCAGTACTTC. Encoded protein: CASSFPSAGGRETQYF.

This clone was seen a single time. The chain links TRBV5-6 to TRBJ1-5; the match to TRBD1 covers 8 bases. Germline CDR1 and CDR2: SGHDT and YYEEEE. With 3 bases clipped from V and 5 bases from J, the junction kept 4 bases outside the gene matches. The CDR3 length is 14 residues. The CDR3 protein is CASSSRDRYQPQHF. CDR3 nucleotides: TGTGCCAGCAGCTCCCGGGACAGGTATCAGCCCCAGCATTTT.

This clone has a single count. The rearrangement joins TRBV19 to TRBJ1-1, with a possible D match to TRBD1 (6 bases). In germline, CDR1 is LNHDA, CDR2 SQIVND (reference sequence). The V end was cut by 6 bases, the J end by 7 bases, with 21 bases between. The CDR3 length is 15 residues. Written as DNA, the CDR3 is TGTGCCAGTAGCTGGGGGCCCCAGGGATTTCTTGAAGCTTTCTTT. Translation: CASSWGPQGFLEAFF.

This clone has a count of ten or more. V gene TRBV19 combines with J gene TRBJ1-3; 8 bases agree with TRBD1. The CDR3 spans 14 residues. Germline trimming cut 6 bases from V and 7 bases from J; bases unmatched to any gene: 8. The germline V gene encodes CDR1 LNHDA and CDR2 SQIVND (reference sequence). For the CDR3, the DNA is TGTGCCAGTAGCCGAGGGACAGGTTGGAACACCATATATTTT. This encodes CASSRGTGWNTIYF.

V and J are TRBV7-2 and TRBJ2-3; tentatively, D is TRBD1 (6 bases). Germline values: CDR1 SGHTA, CDR2 FQGNSA. This CDR3 contains 16 residues. V was cut by 5 bases and J by 0 bases, with 15 bases left in between. The CDR3, as DNA: TGTGCCAGCAGCCCAGCCTTAAGGGGGAGCACAGATACGCAGTATTTT. It yields the protein CASSPALRGSTDTQYF.

This chain uses TRBV6-5 with TRBJ2-7, with D tentatively TRBD1 or TRBD2 (5 bases each). The CDR3 extends over 14 amino acids. Germline loops: CDR1 MNHEY, CDR2 SVGAGI. Trimming took 8 bases from V and 1 from J, leaving 15 bases between them. The CDR3 sequence is CASLDGTPSYEQYF. The CDR3, as DNA: TGTGCCAGCTTGGATGGGACCCCTTCCTACGAGCAGTACTTC.

The count of this clone is one. The chain has TRBV11-2 and TRBJ2-7, with unresolved D. V lost 4 bases and J lost 2, with 15 bases in between. The CDR3 has 15 residues. CDR1 is SGHAT, CDR2 FQNNGV, per germline. CDR3 bases: TGTGCCAGCAGCTCTAGAAGGACGTTGGCCTACGAGCAGTACTTC. Its translation: CASSSRRTLAYEQYF.

The chain employs TRBV7-9 and TRBJ1-1; 9 bases are shared with TRBD1. Trimming took 1 base from V and 5 from J; bases not matched to a gene: 5. Germline V gene data show CDR1 as SEHNR and CDR2 as FQNEAQ (reference sequence). The CDR3 is 15 residues long. The CDR3 DNA reads TGTGCCAGCAGCTTAGGTCACAGGGGGCGAACTGAAGCTTTCTTT. It codes for CASSLGHRGRTEAFF.

The chain joins TRBV19 to TRBJ2-1; D might be TRBD2 (5 bases). Trimming pared 5 bases from V and 8 bases from J, leaving 13 bases between. The V gene's germline CDR1 is LNHDA and CDR2 SQIVND (reference sequence). The CDR3 is 13 residues long. The CDR3 is CASSAPSLDEQFF. CDR3 bases: TGTGCCAGTAGTGCGCCTAGCCTAGATGAGCAGTTCTTC.

The CDR3 region is CASSRDRDNQPQHF. CDR3 nucleotide sequence: TGTGCCAGCTCTCGGGACAGGGATAATCAGCCCCAGCATTTT. The chain recombines TRBV18 with TRBJ1-5; 9 bases fit TRBD1. Germline assignment: CDR1 KGHSH and CDR2 LQKENI. This CDR3 is 14 amino acids long. The J segment lost 4 bases and the V segment lost 6 bases, leaving 4 bases of the junction unmatched.

The chain couples TRBV2 to TRBJ2-2; TRBD1 aligns across 7 bases. Per the germline V gene, CDR1 is SNHLY and CDR2 is FYNNEI. The V segment lost 6 bases and the J segment 3 bases; nucleotides outside the gene matches: 7. This CDR3 is built from 15 residues. DNA of the CDR3: TGTGCCAGCAGCTACTGGACAGGATACACCGGGGAGCTGTTTTTT. Translated: CASSYWTGYTGELFF.

V is TRBV7-2 and J is TRBJ1-6; D perhaps matches TRBD1 (6 bases). The CDR3 length is 15 residues. Trimming pared 6 bases from V and 6 bases from J, leaving 15 bases between. Germline CDR1 is SGHTA and CDR2 is FQGNSA. CDR3 sequence (DNA): TGTGCCAGCAGTCCCCGACAGGCTGGTAATTCACCCCTCCACTTT. Amino acid sequence: CASSPRQAGNSPLHF.

The gene calls are TRBV29-1 and TRBJ1-1; unclear D gene. The V and J ends lost 2 bases and 11 bases respectively, with 18 bases between them. The CDR3 runs to 13 residues. Germline loops: CDR1 SQVTM, CDR2 ANQGSEA. The CDR3 reads CSVEFETRRMAFF. CDR3 bases: TGCAGCGTTGAATTTGAGACTCGACGTATGGCTTTCTTT.

The chain combines TRBV5-4 with TRBJ2-2; D not resolved. CDR3 size: 15 residues. Per germline, CDR1 SGHNT and CDR2 YYREEE (reference sequence). V dropped 0 bases and J dropped 0 bases, with 6 bases sitting between them. The CDR3 nucleotides read TGTGCCAGCAGCTTGGACACCCCGAACACCGGGGAGCTGTTTTTT. This gives the protein CASSLDTPNTGELFF.

The V gene is TRBV15, the J gene TRBJ2-7; perhaps TRBD1 as D (6 bases). The CDR3 is 15 residues long. Trimming shortened V by 0 bases and J by 0 bases, and 9 bases separated the two germline ends. Germline CDR1 is LNHNV and CDR2 is YYDKDF (reference sequence). The CDR3 region has the DNA TGTGCCACCAGCAGAGATCCCAGGGGCTCCTACGAGCAGTACTTC. Translation gives CATSRDPRGSYEQYF.

The chain employs TRBV2 and TRBJ1-1; D remains unclear. The germline V and J ends were trimmed by 6 bases and 3 bases, with 5 bases remaining between them. There are 11 residues in the CDR3. Germline CDR1 and CDR2: SNHLY and FYNNEI. The CDR3 sequence is CASRSYTEAFF. The CDR3 region has the DNA TGTGCCAGCAGATCGTACACTGAAGCTTTCTTT.

CDR3 nucleotide sequence: TGTGCCAGCAGTAAAGGGGCGCAGTGGTACTTC. This translates into CASSKGAQWYF. The chain employs TRBV6-5 and TRBJ2-7; D possibly corresponds to TRBD1 (5 bases). Trimming took off 5 bases at V and 12 bases at J, with 14 bases between the two ends. This CDR3 has 11 residues. Looked up from germline, CDR1 is MNHEY and CDR2 is SVGAGI.